This entry is about one T cell receptor (beta chain). What it binds is not known. The record originates from a study of Ad26.COV2.S vaccination and SARS-CoV-2 variants. The wider study: The COV1001 Ad26.COV2.S trial arm included the donor. Overall study findings and caveats: After vaccination, substantial breadth of spike-specific CD8+ and CD4+ responses was reported. Vaccinated individuals (as opposed to placebo recipients) had higher spike-specific TCR breadth.

Treatment: about 20 received Ad26.COV2.S at low or high dose, single or two shots; several received placebo; per-sample allocation not given. Specimens were obtained on day 63 following the first vaccine or placebo injection. The repertoire was sequenced with immunoSEQ multiplex PCR; TCRdb's copy has only in-frame clones and lacks some. This table holds a few hundred thousand clones, around 87% found once. Germline CDR1 and CDR2: DFQATT and SNEGSKA (reference sequence). The length of the CDR3 is 11 residues. V was trimmed by 2 bases and J by 6 bases, leaving 8 bases between them. The sequence was obtained from a person between 18 and 65 years old who received the Ad26.COV2.S COVID-19 vaccine or a placebo. The chain combines TRBV20-1 with TRBJ2-7; D is possibly TRBD1 (5 bases). Sequences were derived from peripheral blood, sampled in a trial of Ad26.COV2.S vaccine versus placebo. CDR3 sequence: CSARQGSEQYF. The CDR3 DNA is TGCAGTGCTAGACAGGGCAGCGAGCAGTACTTC.